These T cell receptor beta chains were read from a single sample in a study of blood T cell repertoires in COVID-19. The repertoire was sequenced with immunoSEQ multiplex PCR; TCRdb's copy has only in-frame clones and lacks some. Found here are around 56,000 clones, 80% to 85% of them singletons; the top ten hold under 30%. Sequencing was done on a sample of peripheral blood. These receptors all stem from an elderly woman with active or convalescent COVID-19. The CDR3 runs from the conserved cysteine through the conserved F or W. A D gene is named only where the DNA matches it firmly.

v_call	j_call	d_call	cdr3_aa
TRBV10-2	TRBJ2-7	TRBD1	CASNGGQGAYEQYF
TRBV7-9	TRBJ1-2	-	CASSLEAANYGYTF
TRBV18	TRBJ2-5	TRBD1	CASSPGQPLGLVETQYF
TRBV7-6	TRBJ2-3	TRBD2	CASSPFGGTSGASRTDTQYF
TRBV7-7	TRBJ2-1	TRBD2	CASSLSGGSYNEQFF
TRBV7-2	TRBJ2-7	TRBD2	CASSVSGGASEQYF
TRBV7-8	TRBJ2-1	TRBD2	CASSKSLAGGYNEQFF
TRBV7-2	TRBJ1-6	-	CASSLLAQNSPLHF
TRBV11-2	TRBJ2-3	TRBD2	CASSILAGASTDTQYF
TRBV7-2	TRBJ2-1	TRBD2	CASSLGSRGGRSYNEQFF
TRBV10-2	TRBJ1-1	TRBD1	CASADRYGTEAFF
TRBV4-3	TRBJ1-2	-	CASSQGAHLNYGYTF
TRBV18	TRBJ2-7	-	CASSPQTGEQYF
TRBV28	TRBJ2-3	TRBD1	CASSATRGRTTDTQYF
TRBV24-1	TRBJ2-2	TRBD1	CATSAVLGTANTGELFF
TRBV6-5	TRBJ2-5	TRBD1	CATRTGGRETQYF
TRBV27	TRBJ1-2	-	CASSPPRGGYTF
TRBV7-9	TRBJ1-5	TRBD1	CASSLGQGAGGNQPQHF